This T cell receptor (beta chain) was sequenced during a study of beta chain features in type 1 diabetes. Remarks on this clone: Its matching antigen is unknown.

Study-level points and caveats: Whether TCRB rearrangement is influenced by HLA type was left unresolved in this analysis.

CD4+ naive, central memory, regulatory and stem cell-like memory cells were sorted via CD45RO/CCR7/CD25/CD127/CD95/CD27. cDNA synthesis used the whole RNA isolate, giving expressed TCRB sequences. Generated by immunoSEQ multiplex PCR, the TCRdb table keeps only in-frame clones and is missing some. The table records around 400,000 clones, roughly 16% of them present only once. Per the germline V gene, CDR1 is SGHNT and CDR2 is YYREEE (reference sequence). With V trimmed by 3 bases and J by 6 bases, 11 bases remained unmatched. CDR3 size: 16 residues. This sequence was found in a woman aged 18-29 years in good health. This chain connects TRBV5-4 to TRBJ2-5, with TRBD2 matching 10 bases. Sequences were obtained from naive CD4+ T cells from blood. The CDR3 sequence is CASSSRLAGSSKTQYF. As DNA, the CDR3 is TGTGCCAGCAGCTCCAGACTAGCGGGTTCCTCTAAGACCCAGTACTTC.